The clone carrying this TCR beta chain was detected only once. Its target is unknown. The CDR3 sequence is 13 residues long. Trimming took 3 bases from V and 7 from J, leaving 9 bases between them. From germline, CDR1 is KGHSH and CDR2 LQKENI. TCRdb itself ran the reads through MiXCR, one entry per CDR3 protein. The sample includes a few hundred thousand distinct CDR3 sequences, just under 40% of them seen just once. The sample belongs to a study of T cell repertoires in cytomegalovirus infection. Study overall: An indication of both CMV infection and matching HLA type came from public TCR beta signatures. Study-wide findings and caveats: In two of eight donors, the top clonotype was HLA-C-restricted CMV-specific.

This clonotype originated in a human donor in good health (CMV status not recorded). Some clones in this sample may be carry-over from other donors' samples. Sequenced material: cultured PBMCs, taken from culture after CMV antigen stimulation. This chain uses TRBV18 with TRBJ1-4, with D unresolved. DNA for the CDR3: TGTGCCAGCTCACCCGCGTCGAGTGAAAAACTGTTTTTT. This sequence encodes CASSPASSEKLFF.